The 18 T cell receptor beta chains in this list originate from one sample, sequenced in a study of blood T cell repertoires in COVID-19. Sequencing used immunoSEQ multiplex PCR; TCRdb keeps in-frame clones, though not all of them. The table lists 73,000 or so clones, over 70% of them singletons. The sequenced sample was peripheral blood. The receptors originated from a man between 50 and 59 years old with active COVID-19.

Comment on this clone: One end of the junction does not line up with germline, which may come from a read error. The rearrangement joins TRBV2 to TRBJ1-1; possible D gene TRBD1, 5 bases. The CDR3 is 11 amino acids. CDR1 is SNHLY, CDR2 FYNNEI, per germline. CDR3 in DNA: TGTGCCAGCAGTGAAGAGTTGGGCAGGGTCTTT. As protein: CASSEELGRVF.

This clone was seen only once. The V and J genes are TRBV10-1 and TRBJ2-1, with a possible D match to TRBD2 (5 bases). The CDR3 is 13 amino acids. V lost 0 bases to trimming and J lost 7 bases, with 7 bases between them. Germline lookup yields CDR1 WNHNN and CDR2 SYGVQD (reference sequence). CDR3 region: CASSESQRNEQFF. In DNA, the CDR3 is TGCGCCAGCAGTGAGTCGCAGCGGAATGAGCAGTTCTTC.

The genes are TRBV27 and TRBJ2-5, with D maybe TRBD2 (5 bases). V was shortened by 5 bases and J by 0 bases, with 31 bases between the two germline ends. Looked up from germline, CDR1 is MNHEY and CDR2 is SMNVEV (reference sequence). This CDR3 is built from 21 residues. The CDR3 region has the DNA TGTGCCAGCAGTGAGGCCTGGCCCATATGGCAAGCGGCACAATACCAAGAGACCCAGTACTTC. This gives the protein CASSEAWPIWQAAQYQETQYF.

V is TRBV21-1 and J is TRBJ1-6. TRBV21-1 has pseudogene status. CDR3 length equals 15 residues. CDR3: CASTPGGGNNSPLHF. CDR3 DNA: TGTGCCAGCACCCCCGGTGGGGGGAATAATTCACCCCTCCACTTT.

This clone was seen once. The V and J genes are TRBV2 and TRBJ1-1; D possibly corresponds to TRBD1 (5 bases). Trimming took off 7 bases at V and 1 base at J, with 13 bases between the two ends. The CDR3 extends over 14 amino acids. Per germline, CDR1 SNHLY and CDR2 FYNNEI. The CDR3 DNA reads TGTGCCAGCACCGGGGTGGGGGGGAACACTGAAGCTTTCTTT. Amino acids: CASTGVGGNTEAFF. Together with reference TRBV2 and TRBJ1-1, the CDR3 gives the full variable domain: EPEVTQTPSHQVTQMGQEVILRCVPISNHLYFYWYRQILGQKVEFLVSFYNNEISEKSEIFDDQFSVERPDGSNFTLKIRSTKLEDSAMYFCASTGVGGNTEAFFGQGTRLTVV.

This clone has just a few counts. The chain has TRBV5-1 and TRBJ1-5; D unresolved. Germline assignment: CDR1 SGHRS and CDR2 YFSETQ. CDR3 size: 13 residues. Trimming took 4 bases from V and 4 from J, leaving 9 bases between them. The CDR3 reads CASSRTGNQPQHF. As DNA, the CDR3 is TGCGCCAGCAGCCGGACTGGGAATCAGCCCCAGCATTTT.

The chain joins TRBV6-5 to TRBJ1-5; 10 bases agree with TRBD1. The CDR3 consists of 14 residues. The germline CDR1 and CDR2 sequences are MNHEY and SVGAGI. Germline trimming cut 5 bases from V and 5 bases from J; bases unmatched to any gene: 3. The CDR3 sequence: CASSSGQGDQPQHF. CDR3 coding DNA: TGTGCCAGCAGTAGTGGACAGGGGGATCAGCCCCAGCATTTT.

This chain connects TRBV9 to TRBJ2-3; D not resolved. Trimming pared 4 bases from V and 8 bases from J, leaving 11 bases between. The germline CDR1 and CDR2 sequences are SGDLS and YYNGEE. This CDR3 has 12 residues. DNA for the CDR3: TGTGCCAGCAGCCTACCCATCGGTACGCAGTATTTT. Translating gives CASSLPIGTQYF.

This clone was counted a few times. The gene calls are TRBV4-2 and TRBJ1-3, with D unresolved. CDR1 and CDR2 from the germline V gene are LGHNA and YNFKEQ. The V gene lost 0 bases and the J gene lost 0 bases, with 12 bases spanning the gap. This CDR3 is built from 17 residues. The CDR3 sequence is CASSQDRWASSGNTIYF. The CDR3 DNA is TGTGCCAGCAGCCAAGATCGCTGGGCGTCCTCTGGAAACACCATATATTTT.

The chain employs TRBV7-9 and TRBJ2-5; D might be TRBD2 (6 bases). Trimming shortened V by 5 bases and J by 0 bases, and 16 bases separated the two germline ends. Germline CDR1 is SEHNR and CDR2 is FQNEAQ (reference sequence). The CDR3 spans 16 residues. The CDR3 reads CASSHSGVRNQETQYF. Here the CDR3 DNA reads TGTGCCAGCAGCCACTCGGGGGTACGGAACCAAGAGACCCAGTACTTC.

V and J are TRBV19 and TRBJ1-5; TRBD1 matches at 7 bases. The CDR3 is made up of 17 amino acids. The trim removed 0 bases at V and 2 bases at J, leaving 7 bases unmatched. CDR1 is LNHDA, CDR2 SQIVND, per germline (reference sequence). The CDR3: CASSIDVGGFGNQPQHF. In DNA, the CDR3 is TGTGCCAGTAGTATAGATGTAGGGGGCTTCGGCAATCAGCCCCAGCATTTT.

The V gene is TRBV9, the J gene TRBJ2-7, with D unresolved. Trimming cost V 0 bases and J 0 bases, with 10 bases left between them. The CDR3 contains 15 residues. Germline V gene sequence: CDR1 SGDLS, CDR2 YYNGEE. The CDR3 DNA follows: TGTGCCAGCAGCGTAGGTCCTTCCAGCTCCTACGAGCAGTACTTC. This encodes CASSVGPSSSYEQYF.

The V gene is TRBV7-8, the J gene TRBJ2-7; D is perhaps TRBD1 (6 bases). V shed 5 bases and J shed 0 bases, with 11 bases lying between them. This CDR3 is 14 amino acids long. Germline CDR1 is SGHVS and CDR2 is FQNEAQ. CDR3 region: CASSRDRSSYEQYF. DNA for the CDR3: TGTGCCAGCAGCCGAGACAGGAGCTCCTACGAGCAGTACTTC.

The V and J genes are TRBV28 and TRBJ1-2, with a weak D call TRBD1 (5 bases). Deletions cut 2 bases from V and 3 bases from J, with 13 bases between. The CDR3 is 15 residues long. Germline CDR1 and CDR2: MDHEN and SYDVKM. This chain's CDR3 is CASSLGGAGYYGYTF. DNA for the CDR3: TGTGCCAGCAGTTTAGGCGGGGCCGGGTACTATGGCTACACCTTC.

The rearrangement links TRBV4-1 to TRBJ2-1; D is uncertain. Germline CDR1 and CDR2: MGHRA and YSYEKL. The CDR3 is 13 residues long. V was trimmed by 1 base and J by 5 bases, leaving 6 bases between them. The CDR3 sequence: CASSQAVDNEQFF. The CDR3 nucleotides read TGCGCCAGCAGCCAAGCGGTGGACAATGAGCAGTTCTTC.

The rearrangement joins TRBV5-4 to TRBJ2-3; weak D call: TRBD2 (5 bases). CDR1 and CDR2 (germline): SGHNT, YYREEE (reference sequence). V was pared by 2 bases and J by 1 base, with 5 bases between. The length of the CDR3 is 13 residues. The CDR3 nucleotides read TGTGCCAGCAGCTTACTAGGCACAGATACGCAGTATTTT. Its translation is CASSLLGTDTQYF.

J is TRBJ1-1 and V is TRBV11-2; possibly TRBD1 for D (6 bases). Germline V lookup: CDR1 SGHAT, CDR2 FQNNGV. Trimming stripped 0 bases from V and 9 bases from J, with 11 bases between. The CDR3 has 13 amino acids. For the CDR3, the DNA is TGTGCCAGCAGCTTAGATAGGGGGGGTCAAGCTTTCTTT. This encodes CASSLDRGGQAFF. Variable domain in full (rest from reference TRBV11-2 and TRBJ1-1): EAGVAQSPRYKIIEKRQSVAFWCNPISGHATLYWYQQILGQGPKLLIQFQNNGVVDDSQLPKDRFSAERLKGVDSTLKIQPAKLEDSAVYLCASSLDRGGQAFFGQGTRLTVV.

This clone came up once. The chain links TRBV10-1 to TRBJ2-5; TRBD2 matches at 14 bases. Germline V lookup: CDR1 WNHNN, CDR2 SYGVQD (reference sequence). The length of the CDR3 is 17 residues. The ends lost 0 bases at V and 5 bases at J; junction bases unmatched: 5. The CDR3 coding sequence is TGCGCCAGCAGTGAGTCGGGACTAGCGGGAGAGCTGGAGACCCAGTACTTC. Amino acid sequence: CASSESGLAGELETQYF.